This TCR beta chain stems from a study of long-term antiretroviral therapy in people with HIV. Per germline, CDR1 MNHEY and CDR2 SMNVEV (reference sequence). The CDR3 extends over 14 amino acids. V was cut by 0 bases and J by 6 bases, with 11 bases left in between. Run at survey level, the immunoSEQ assay was version v3.0. This table comes from immunoSEQ multiplex PCR, and its TCRdb copy is limited to in-frame clones, with some not included. The table has about 6,700 clones, around 70% seen once. The clonotype comes from a man aged 18 to 30 with HIV. The specimen comprised unsorted PBMCs, sampled 0.1 years before starting antiretroviral therapy. The chain couples TRBV27 to TRBJ1-2; D is unresolved. CDR3 residues: CASSLSPAPDGYTF. The CDR3 DNA sequence: TGTGCCAGCAGTTTATCTCCGGCCCCGGATGGCTACACCTTC.